One sample yielded the 27 T cell receptor beta chains listed below, sequenced in a study of OX40 agonist ivuxolimab in advanced cancers. The protocol used for the library was the immunoSEQ multiplex PCR assay. The source is immuneACCESS, and TCRdb retained only in-frame sequences with V and J called. Part of the clones is not carried over; for the studies checked, unresolved V genes explain less than half of this, and the remainder is unexplained. Here the sample has roughly 66,000 clones; roughly 87% occur a single time. The ten largest account for 2.5% of the sample. This specimen consisted of CD4+ or CD8+ T cells sorted from blood, obtained in a trial of the OX40 agonist ivuxolimab. These receptors were obtained from an adult with an advanced solid tumor such as melanoma, head and neck, liver or kidney cancer.

In this sample, this clone turned up once. The rearrangement links TRBV5-6 to TRBJ1-5; D remains ambiguous. V was shortened by 2 bases and J by 6 bases, with 9 bases between the two germline ends. The length of the CDR3 is 13 residues. Looked up from germline, CDR1 is SGHDT and CDR2 is YYEEEE. The CDR3 sequence is CASSFSNGQPQHF. The CDR3 coding sequence is TGTGCCAGCAGCTTCAGCAACGGTCAGCCCCAGCATTTT.

The chain carries TRBV20-1 and TRBJ1-1; no reliable D call. The CDR3 totals 11 residues. V was shortened by 3 bases and J by 2 bases, with 4 bases between the two germline ends. Germline CDR1 DFQATT, CDR2 SNEGSKA (reference sequence). CDR3: CSASGNTEAFF. Written as DNA, the CDR3 is TGCAGTGCTAGTGGAAACACTGAAGCTTTCTTT.

V is TRBV21-1 and J is TRBJ1-5; the table's D gene call, TRBD1, was not cross checked with the DNA. TRBV21-1 is a pseudogene. The length of the CDR3 is 15 residues. As DNA, the CDR3 is TGTGCCGGACGACAGGGGTTTTATAGCAATCAGCCCCAGCATTTT. Its protein is CAGRQGFYSNQPQHF.

By share of the sample, this clone is large. The J gene is TRBJ1-1, the V gene TRBV11-3, with D hard to call. The CDR3 spans 14 residues. Germline values: CDR1 SGHNT, CDR2 YENEEA. V lost 4 bases to trimming and J lost 0 bases, with 9 bases between them. CDR3 region: CASSSSGVNTEAFF. The CDR3 DNA is TGTGCCAGCAGCTCTTCAGGAGTGAACACTGAAGCTTTCTTT.

The chain employs TRBV6-4 and TRBJ1-1; D is undetermined. This CDR3 comprises 14 residues. Germline CDR1 reads MRHNA; CDR2 reads SNTAGT. Trimming removed 6 bases at V and 1 base at J, with 12 bases between. CDR3 coding DNA: TGTGCCAGCAGGGAGCACCAAGGGAACACTGAAGCTTTCTTT. This translates into CASREHQGNTEAFF.

The chain has TRBV2 and TRBJ2-1; TRBD1 matches 9 bases. Germline trimming cut 7 bases from V and 0 bases from J; bases unmatched to any gene: 10. CDR3 length equals 17 residues. Germline CDR1 and CDR2: SNHLY and FYNNEI. DNA for the CDR3: TGTGCCAGCATCTGGACAGGGGCCTCTAGCTCCTACAATGAGCAGTTCTTC. It codes for CASIWTGASSSYNEQFF.

V usage is TRBV5-5 and J usage is TRBJ1-4; possible D gene TRBD1, 5 bases. V lost 3 bases and J 5 bases, leaving 17 bases between the germline ends. The CDR3 totals 16 residues. CDR1 and CDR2 (germline): SGHKS, YYEKEE (reference sequence). CDR3 protein: CASSSGQGSPNEKLFF. The CDR3 nucleotides are TGTGCCAGCAGCTCGGGGCAAGGGAGTCCGAATGAAAAACTGTTTTTT.

This clone was found many times. This sequence joins TRBV5-1 and TRBJ1-4; unclear D gene. Germline CDR1 SGHRS, CDR2 YFSETQ. Trimming left V 1 base short and J 8 bases short, with 12 bases between. This CDR3 spans 14 amino acids. CDR3 sequence reads: CASSLQWGGEKLFF. CDR3 bases: TGCGCCAGCAGCTTGCAGTGGGGTGGGGAAAAACTGTTTTTT. Combining the CDR3 with reference TRBV5-1 and TRBJ1-4 gives the whole variable domain KAGVTQTPRYLIKTRGQQVTLSCSPISGHRSVSWYQQTPGQGLQFLFEYFSETQRNKGNFPGRFSGRQFSNSRSEMNVSTLELGDSALYLCASSLQWGGEKLFFGSGTQLSVL.

The J gene is TRBJ2-3, the V gene TRBV5-1; 9 bases agree with TRBD2. The CDR3 has 15 amino acids. The V segment lost 0 bases and the J segment 6 bases; nucleotides outside the gene matches: 5. Germline CDR1 reads SGHRS; CDR2 reads YFSETQ. The CDR3 here is CASSLATSGGDTQYF. CDR3 nucleotides: TGCGCCAGCAGCTTGGCGACTAGCGGAGGGGATACGCAGTATTTT.

This clone was counted a single time. This chain links TRBV28 with TRBJ1-1; 7 bases align to TRBD1. Germline V CDR1 and CDR2: MDHEN, SYDVKM. The CDR3 is 16 residues long. V was clipped by 2 bases and J by 6 bases; unmatched bases: 12. CDR3 sequence (DNA): TGTGCCAGCAGTTTAGACTATACAGGGGACGTACCTGAAGCTTTCTTT. It translates to CASSLDYTGDVPEAFF.

As concerns this clone: Other DNA sequences within the sample encode an identical CDR3. The chain carries TRBV7-2 and TRBJ1-1; D gene ambiguous. The length of the CDR3 is 14 residues. V lost 2 bases and J lost 0, with 7 bases in between. The V gene's germline CDR1 is SGHTA and CDR2 FQGNSA. Written as DNA, the CDR3 is TGTGCCAGCAGCTTACAGGAGATGAACACTGAAGCTTTCTTT. The encoded protein is CASSLQEMNTEAFF.

The rearrangement joins TRBV27 to TRBJ1-4, with a possible D match to TRBD1 (6 bases). The CDR3 sequence is 13 residues long. Germline CDR1 and CDR2: MNHEY and SMNVEV (reference sequence). Deletions cut 8 bases from V and 6 bases from J, with 13 bases between. For the CDR3, the DNA is TGTGCCAGCGCCACTGGGGGCCATGAAAAACTGTTTTTT. This codes for CASATGGHEKLFF. The full variable domain, with the rest looked up from reference TRBV27 and TRBJ1-4, is EAQVTQNPRYLITVTGKKLTVTCSQNMNHEYMSWYRQDPGLGLRQIYYSMNVEVTDKGDVPEGYKVSRKEKRNFPLILESPSPNQTSLYFCASATGGHEKLFFGSGTQLSVL.

The gene calls are TRBV7-2 and TRBJ2-7; 8 positions agree with TRBD1. Germline V CDR1 and CDR2: SGHTA, FQGNSA. The CDR3 contains 15 residues. V trimming: 5 bases; J trimming: 0 bases; junction bases outside the gene matches: 6. The CDR3 is CASSIGDRSSYEQYF. Written as DNA, the CDR3 is TGTGCCAGCAGCATAGGGGACAGGAGCTCCTACGAGCAGTACTTC.

V gene TRBV7-2 combines with J gene TRBJ2-7; maybe TRBD1 (6 bases). The CDR3 is made up of 15 amino acids. Trimming took off 1 base at V and 1 base at J, with 11 bases between the two ends. Per germline, CDR1 SGHTA and CDR2 FQGNSA. DNA for the CDR3: TGTGCCAGCAGCTTAGGGGACAACTTTTCCTACGAGCAGTACTTC. It specifies CASSLGDNFSYEQYF.

The chain combines TRBV11-1 with TRBJ2-7, with D possibly matching TRBD2 (6 bases). The CDR3 extends over 14 amino acids. Germline lookup yields CDR1 SGHAT and CDR2 FQDESV (reference sequence). The ends were cut back, 6 bases at V and 3 bases at J, with 15 bases in the middle. For the CDR3, the DNA is TGTGCCAGCAGTCGGGGCGGGATGGACTACGAGCAGTACTTC. It codes for CASSRGGMDYEQYF.

The genes are TRBV6-1 and TRBJ1-4; D gene ambiguous. Germline-derived CDR1 and CDR2 are MNHNS and SASEGT. The CDR3 has 14 residues. V gave up 3 bases and J gave up 5 bases, with 10 bases separating them. This CDR3 reads CASSDGQLNEKLFF. The CDR3, as DNA: TGTGCCAGCAGTGATGGGCAGCTAAATGAAAAACTGTTTTTT.

The CDR3 spells CASSYSGTSGTVVYF. In DNA, the CDR3 is TGTGCCAGCAGTTACTCGGGGACTAGCGGGACGGTCGTATACTTC. The J gene is TRBJ2-7, the V gene TRBV6-5, with TRBD2 identical over 13 bases. J gave up 13 bases and V 0 bases, and 9 bases lay outside the gene matches. The CDR3 spans 15 residues. Germline loops: CDR1 MNHEY, CDR2 SVGAGI.

Worth noting for this clone: The junction and the germline gene differ at one end; a read error may be behind it. This sample includes further DNA sequences coding for the same CDR3. The V gene is TRBV19, the J gene TRBJ1-5, with 10 bases lining up with TRBD1. The germline gives CDR1 LNHDA, CDR2 SQIVND (reference sequence). This CDR3 contains 16 residues. The CDR3 region is CASSGQGGLINQPQHF. CDR3 in DNA: TGTGCCAGTAGTGGACAGGGGGGTCTTATTAATCAACCCCAGCATTTT. Full variable domain (rest looked up from reference TRBV19 and TRBJ1-5): DGGITQSPKYLFRKEGQNVTLSCEQNLNHDAMYWYRQDPGQGLRLIYYSQIVNDFQKGDIAEGYSVSREKKESFPLTVTSAQKNPTAFYLCASSGQGGLINQPQHFGDGTRLSIL.

Only one count was recorded for this clone. This same CDR3 is encoded by further DNA sequences in the sample. The chain has TRBV18 and TRBJ1-4, with TRBD1 as a possible D gene (6 bases). This CDR3 spans 16 amino acids. V lost 3 bases, J lost 2 bases, and 13 bases lay in between. Germline V gives CDR1 KGHSH, CDR2 LQKENI. The CDR3 DNA reads as TGTGCCAGCTCACCCACAGGGCCAGCGACTAATGAAAAACTGTTTTTT. It specifies CASSPTGPATNEKLFF.

This clone was seen just once. The chain has TRBV7-2 and TRBJ2-1; 9 bases are shared with TRBD2. Per the germline V gene, CDR1 is SGHTA and CDR2 is FQGNSA. V was clipped by 5 bases and J by 3 bases; unmatched bases: 5. The CDR3 is 15 amino acids. The CDR3 is CASSELAGVYNEQFF. CDR3 sequence (DNA): TGTGCCAGCAGCGAATTAGCGGGAGTCTACAATGAGCAGTTCTTC.

The table lists this clone with a count of one. The V call is TRBV6-1, the J call TRBJ2-2; D not certain. The CDR3 covers 14 residues. The germline V and J ends were trimmed by 2 bases and 4 bases, with 8 bases remaining between them. The germline V gene encodes CDR1 MNHNS and CDR2 SASEGT. CDR3 nucleotides: TGTGCCAGCAGTGAATCCATGTTCACCGGGGAGCTGTTTTTT. Amino acids: CASSESMFTGELFF.

The chain uses TRBV30 and TRBJ2-2, with 9 bases aligning to TRBD1. This CDR3 comprises 14 residues. Unmatched junction bases numbered 6, after V lost 4 bases and J lost 6 bases. Per the germline V gene, CDR1 is GTSNPN and CDR2 is SVGIG (reference sequence). In DNA, the CDR3 is TGTGCCTGGACCACCGGGACAGGGCCCGGGGAGCTGTTTTTT. Translation: CAWTTGTGPGELFF. Full variable domain (outside the CDR3, taken from reference TRBV30 and TRBJ2-2): SQTIHQWPATLVQPVGSPLSLECTVEGTSNPNLYWYRQAAGRGLQLLFYSVGIGQISSEVPQNLSASRPQDRQFILSSKKLLLSDSGFYLCAWTTGTGPGELFFGEGSRLTVL.

This chain links TRBV29-1 with TRBJ2-1, with no clear D. Germline V CDR1 and CDR2: SQVTM, ANQGSEA. The CDR3 totals 12 residues. The ends were cut back, 7 bases at V and 8 bases at J, with 15 bases in the middle. The CDR3 bases are TGCAGCGCCGTTTTGAGCTCTCATGAGCAGTTCTTC. This encodes CSAVLSSHEQFF.

V usage is TRBV6-1 and J usage is TRBJ2-1, with TRBD2 matching over 9 bases. The V gene's germline CDR1 is MNHNS and CDR2 SASEGT. The CDR3 extends over 18 amino acids. Losses at the gene ends were 3 bases for V and 4 bases for J; bases not matched to a gene: 13. The CDR3 loop reads CASSDPWSGGRGYNEQFF. In DNA form, the CDR3 reads TGTGCCAGCAGTGATCCTTGGAGTGGCGGGAGGGGGTACAATGAGCAGTTCTTC.

V and J are TRBV7-8 and TRBJ2-1; 11 bases map to TRBD2. CDR3 length: 16 residues. The germline gives CDR1 SGHVS, CDR2 FQNEAQ. The V and J ends lost 0 bases and 4 bases, in that order; junction bases with no gene match: 2. The CDR3 bases are TGTGCCAGCAGCTTAGCTGGGACTAGCGGATACAATGAGCAGTTCTTC. Protein product: CASSLAGTSGYNEQFF.

The rearrangement links TRBV2 to TRBJ1-2; 10 nucleotides match TRBD1. The CDR3 spans 13 residues. Germline V gives CDR1 SNHLY, CDR2 FYNNEI. J lost 8 bases, V lost 7 bases, and 7 bases had no gene match. CDR3 sequence: CASNRDRGEGYTF. CDR3 DNA sequence: TGTGCCAGCAACCGGGACAGGGGAGAGGGCTACACCTTC. Drawing the rest from reference TRBV2 and TRBJ1-2, the complete variable domain is EPEVTQTPSHQVTQMGQEVILRCVPISNHLYFYWYRQILGQKVEFLVSFYNNEISEKSEIFDDQFSVERPDGSNFTLKIRSTKLEDSAMYFCASNRDRGEGYTFGSGTRLTVV.

The chain joins TRBV7-9 to TRBJ2-7; possibly TRBD1 or TRBD2 for D (6 bases each). CDR3 size: 15 residues. V lost 1 base and J lost 6, with 16 bases in between. The germline V gene encodes CDR1 SEHNR and CDR2 FQNEAQ (reference sequence). The chain's CDR3 is CASSLGSTGRSEQYF. The CDR3 nucleotides are TGTGCCAGCAGCTTAGGTTCCACAGGGAGGTCCGAGCAGTACTTC.